The next 4 T cell receptor beta chains were all read from a single sample in a study of T cell repertoires in cytomegalovirus infection. TCRdb processed the reads anew with MiXCR; each CDR3 protein has one entry. The table lists 250,000 to 300,000 distinct CDR3 sequences, roughly 23% of them singletons. The sequenced sample was PBMCs. Receptor source: a human donor in good health (CMV status not recorded). Some clones in this sample may be carry-over from other donors' samples.

J is TRBJ1-1 and V is TRBV5-5, with D maybe TRBD1 (5 bases). CDR3 size: 14 residues. V was trimmed by 5 bases and J by 0 bases, leaving 11 bases between them. The germline CDR1 and CDR2 sequences are SGHKS and YYEKEE (reference sequence). The CDR3 sequence is CASRKTEVNTEAFF. The CDR3 nucleotides are TGTGCCAGCAGAAAGACAGAAGTGAACACTGAAGCTTTCTTT.

The chain links TRBV19 to TRBJ1-2, with D possibly being TRBD1 (6 bases). This CDR3 has 13 residues. Germline loops: CDR1 LNHDA, CDR2 SQIVND (reference sequence). V shed 4 bases and J shed 8 bases, with 14 bases lying between them. The CDR3, as DNA: TGTGCCAGTAGTACCCAAGACAGGCGCGGCTACACCTTC. Amino acids: CASSTQDRRGYTF.

Many counts were recorded for this clonotype. The CDR3 protein is CASSLLGGQPYNEQFF. Here the CDR3 DNA reads TGTGCCAGCAGCTTATTAGGAGGGCAACCGTACAATGAGCAGTTCTTC. The J gene is TRBJ2-1, the V gene TRBV7-2; D perhaps matches TRBD2 (6 bases). Trimming stripped 2 bases from V and 4 bases from J, with 15 bases between. Germline CDR1 and CDR2: SGHTA and FQGNSA. CDR3 length: 16 amino acids.

This chain connects TRBV7-8 to TRBJ2-5, with D uncertain. Germline V lookup: CDR1 SGHVS, CDR2 FQNEAQ. V lost 5 bases, J lost 2 bases, and 9 bases lay in between. The length of the CDR3 is 13 residues. The CDR3 loop is CASSPLRQETQYF. CDR3 bases: TGTGCCAGCAGCCCCCTGCGGCAAGAGACCCAGTACTTC.